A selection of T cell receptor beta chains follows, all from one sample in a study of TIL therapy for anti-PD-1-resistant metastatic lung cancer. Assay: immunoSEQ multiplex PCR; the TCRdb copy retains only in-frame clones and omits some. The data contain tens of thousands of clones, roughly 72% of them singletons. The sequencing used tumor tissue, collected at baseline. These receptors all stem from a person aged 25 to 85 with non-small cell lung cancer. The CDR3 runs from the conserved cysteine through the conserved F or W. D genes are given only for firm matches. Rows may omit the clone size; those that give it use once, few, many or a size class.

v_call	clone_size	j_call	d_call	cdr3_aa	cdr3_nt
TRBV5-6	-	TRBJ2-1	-	CASSLGLATYNEQFF	TGTGCCAGCAGCTTGGGCCTAGCAACTTACAATGAGCAGTTCTTC
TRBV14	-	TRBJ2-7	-	CASSLRRRYEQYF	TGTGCCAGCAGCCTGCGACGGAGATACGAGCAGTACTTC
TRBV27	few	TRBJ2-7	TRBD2	CASSLGGRARYEQYF	TGTGCCAGCAGTTTGGGAGGGCGGGCACGGTACGAGCAGTACTTC
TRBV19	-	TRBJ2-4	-	CASSPPGGGTGIQYF	TGTGCCAGTAGCCCACCGGGAGGGGGCACGGGCATTCAGTACTTC
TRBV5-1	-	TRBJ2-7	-	CASSLAAGAYEQYF	TGCGCCAGCAGCTTGGCGGCAGGAGCCTACGAGCAGTACTTC
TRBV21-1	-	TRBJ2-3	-	CASSSSGIPLTDTQYF	TGTGCCAGCAGTTCGTCCGGGATCCCCCTCACAGATACGCAGTATTTT
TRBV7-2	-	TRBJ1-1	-	CASSLVGERSTEAFF	TGTGCCAGCAGCTTAGTTGGGGAAAGGAGCACTGAAGCTTTCTTT
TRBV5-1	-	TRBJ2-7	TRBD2	CASSSVAGGLDEQYF	TGCGCCAGCAGCTCTGTAGCGGGGGGGTTGGACGAGCAGTACTTC
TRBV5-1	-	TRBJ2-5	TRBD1	CASSTGQVREETQYF	TGCGCCAGCAGCACCGGACAGGTTAGGGAAGAGACCCAGTACTTC
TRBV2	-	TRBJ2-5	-	CASSDPQQRGETQYF	TGTGCCAGCAGTGATCCCCAACAGCGCGGGGAGACCCAGTACTTC
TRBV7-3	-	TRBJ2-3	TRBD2	CASRFSGGTDTQYF	TGTGCCAGCAGATTTAGCGGGGGCACAGATACGCAGTATTTT
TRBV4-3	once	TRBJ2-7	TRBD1	CASSQGVGTGPYEQYF	TGCGCCAGCAGCCAGGGGGTGGGGACAGGGCCCTACGAGCAGTACTTC
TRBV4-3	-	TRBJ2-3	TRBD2	CASSQDTGGGTDTQYF	TGCGCCAGCAGCCAAGATACGGGGGGGGGCACAGATACGCAGTATTTT
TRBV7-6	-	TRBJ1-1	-	CASSTDLNTEAFF	TGTGCCAGCAGCACGGACCTGAACACTGAAGCTTTCTTT
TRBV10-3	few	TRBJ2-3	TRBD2	CAISESTSGGRSTDTQYF	TGTGCCATCAGTGAGTCGACTAGCGGGGGCCGGAGCACAGATACGCAGTATTTT
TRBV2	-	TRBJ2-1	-	CASSVLLMANNEQFF	TGTGCCAGCAGTGTTCTGTTAATGGCTAACAATGAGCAGTTCTTC
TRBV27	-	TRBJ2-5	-	CASIGGMRETQYF	TGTGCCAGCATCGGGGGCATGCGAGAGACCCAGTACTTC
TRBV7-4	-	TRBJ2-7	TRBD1	CASSLPGQGFEQYF	TGTGCCAGCAGCTTGCCGGGACAGGGTTTCGAGCAGTACTTC
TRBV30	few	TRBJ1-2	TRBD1	CAWSIQGAVNYGYTF	TGTGCCTGGAGTATTCAGGGGGCGGTTAACTATGGCTACACCTTC
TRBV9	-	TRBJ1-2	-	CASSVDRGGYGYTF	TGTGCCAGCAGCGTAGATCGGGGAGGCTATGGCTACACCTTC
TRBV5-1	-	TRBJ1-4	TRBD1	CASSFLQGNEKLFF	TGCGCCAGCAGCTTTCTACAGGGGAATGAAAAACTGTTTTTT
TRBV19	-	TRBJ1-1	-	CASSEGVDRRITEAFF	TGTGCCAGTAGTGAGGGGGTCGACAGGAGAATCACTGAAGCTTTCTTT
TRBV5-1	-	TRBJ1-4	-	CATRPDTGREKLFF	TGCGCCACCCGTCCCGATACAGGGCGCGAAAAACTGTTTTTT
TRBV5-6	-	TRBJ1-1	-	CASSPDLGGYTEAFF	TGTGCCAGCAGTCCCGACTTGGGAGGATACACTGAAGCTTTCTTT
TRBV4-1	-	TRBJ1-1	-	CASSQDLRRRHTEAFF	TGCGCCAGCAGCCAAGATCTGAGACGGAGGCACACTGAAGCTTTCTTT
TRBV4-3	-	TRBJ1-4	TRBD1	CASSQGQGGSEKLFF	TGCGCCAGCAGCCAAGGTCAAGGGGGCAGTGAAAAACTGTTTTTT
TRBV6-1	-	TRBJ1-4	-	CASRGGAAGDEKLFF	TGTGCCAGCAGGGGGGGGGCGGCAGGGGATGAAAAACTGTTTTTT
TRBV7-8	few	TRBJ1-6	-	CASSLNSPLHF	TGTGCCAGCAGCTTAAATTCACCCCTCCACTTT
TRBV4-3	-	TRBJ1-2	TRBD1	CASSKTSGGSGYTF	TGCGCCAGCAGCAAGACGTCAGGGGGCTCTGGCTACACCTTC
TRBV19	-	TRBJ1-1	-	CASSIGGGATEAFF	TGTGCCAGTAGTATAGGAGGGGGAGCTACTGAAGCTTTCTTT
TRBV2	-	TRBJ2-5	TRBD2	CASRDSSGKETQYF	TGTGCCAGCAGGGATTCTAGCGGCAAAGAGACCCAGTACTTC
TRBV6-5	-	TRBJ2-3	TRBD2	CASSFGLAGDTQYF	TGTGCCAGCAGTTTCGGACTAGCGGGGGATACGCAGTATTTT
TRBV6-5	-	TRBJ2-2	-	CASTRRNTGELFF	TGTGCCAGCACCCGACGGAACACCGGGGAGCTGTTTTTT
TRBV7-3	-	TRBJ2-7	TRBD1	CASSPAGTGPSYEQYF	TGTGCCAGCAGCCCCGCAGGGACAGGACCTAGCTATGAGCAGTACTTC
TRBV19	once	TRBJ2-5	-	CASSPRGLEETQYF	TGTGCCAGTAGTCCTCGGGGGCTCGAAGAGACCCAGTACTTC
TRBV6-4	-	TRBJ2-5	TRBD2	CASSEMAGEGETQYF	TGTGCCAGCAGTGAAATGGCGGGGGAAGGAGAGACCCAGTACTTC
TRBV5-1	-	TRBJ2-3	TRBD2	CASLSPSGGDADTQYF	TGCGCCAGCCTTTCCCCTAGCGGGGGGGATGCAGATACGCAGTATTTT
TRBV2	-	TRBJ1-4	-	CASSPQQGSFLFF	TGTGCCAGCAGCCCACAGCAGGGTTCTTTCCTGTTTTTT
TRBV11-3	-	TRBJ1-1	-	CASTRGGNRNTEAFF	TGTGCCAGCACCCGAGGAGGGAACAGGAACACTGAAGCTTTCTTT
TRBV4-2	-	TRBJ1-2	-	CASSQVTGNNYGYTF	TGTGCCAGCAGCCAAGTTACAGGGAATAACTATGGCTACACCTTC
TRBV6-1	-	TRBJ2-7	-	CASSEAQGGSYEQYF	TGTGCCAGCAGTGAAGCGCAGGGGGGAAGCTACGAGCAGTACTTC